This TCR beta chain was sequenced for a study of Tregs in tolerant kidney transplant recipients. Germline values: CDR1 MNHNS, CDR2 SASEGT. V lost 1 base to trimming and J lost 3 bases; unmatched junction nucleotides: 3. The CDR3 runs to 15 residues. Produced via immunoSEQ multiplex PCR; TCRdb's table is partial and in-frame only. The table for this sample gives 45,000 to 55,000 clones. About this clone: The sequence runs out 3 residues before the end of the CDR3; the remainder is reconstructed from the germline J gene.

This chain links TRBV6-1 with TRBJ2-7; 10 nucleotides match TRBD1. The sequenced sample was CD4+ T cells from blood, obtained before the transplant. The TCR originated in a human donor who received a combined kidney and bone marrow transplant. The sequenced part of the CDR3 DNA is TGTGCCAGCAGTGAAGGACAGGGGGCGATCTACGAG. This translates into CASSEGQGAIYE. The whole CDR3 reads CASSEGQGAIYEQYF.